This record covers a single T cell receptor beta chain. Its antigen is undetermined. This may stem from a read error, because a much larger clone lies one nucleotide away. The sample comes from a study of blood T cells in healthy people across ages. Study-level results: No one knew whether donors had CMV, which possibly confounded expanded clonotype changes. Older individuals had lower TCR beta diversity per million T cells (the decline was roughly linear).

Then a second PCR, running roughly 7 to 11 cycles, was carried out with a sample-barcoded 5' primer and a J-beta primer mix. TCRdb recomputed calls from the 5' RACE reads with MiXCR, one row per CDR3 protein. The table records about 680,000 distinct CDR3 sequences, approximately 50% of them present only once. CDR1 is LGHDT, CDR2 YNNKEL, per germline (reference sequence). The CDR3 runs 11 residues. This TCR came from a woman aged 60-70 years in good health. This rearrangement joins TRBV3-1 to TRBJ2-7, with D unresolved. Sequenced sample: blood. The CDR3 sequence is CVSSDTYEQYF. In nucleotides, the CDR3 is TGTGTCAGCAGTGATACCTACGAGCAGTACTTC.